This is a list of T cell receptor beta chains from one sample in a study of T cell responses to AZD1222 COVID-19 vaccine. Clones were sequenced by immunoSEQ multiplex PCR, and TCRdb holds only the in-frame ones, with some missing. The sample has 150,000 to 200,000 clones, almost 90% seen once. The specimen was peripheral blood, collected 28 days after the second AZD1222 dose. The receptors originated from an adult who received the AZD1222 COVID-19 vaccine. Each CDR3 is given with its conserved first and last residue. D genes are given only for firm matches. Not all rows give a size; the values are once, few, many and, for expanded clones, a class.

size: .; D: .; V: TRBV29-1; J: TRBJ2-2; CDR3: CSVTENTGELFF; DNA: TGCAGCGTAACAGAGAACACCGGGGAGCTGTTTTTT
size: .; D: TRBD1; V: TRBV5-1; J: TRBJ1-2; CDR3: CASSPPRTGQNTF; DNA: TGCGCCAGCAGCCCGCCTAGGACAGGGCAGAATACCTTC
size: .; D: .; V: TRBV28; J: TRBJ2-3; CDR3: CASRPPASSQSDTQYF; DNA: TGTGCCAGCAGACCCCCTGCATCCTCCCAGTCAGATACGCAGTATTTT
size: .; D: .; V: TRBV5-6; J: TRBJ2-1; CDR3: CASSFGGLSYNEQFF; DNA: TGTGCCAGCAGCTTCGGGGGCCTCTCCTACAATGAGCAGTTCTTC
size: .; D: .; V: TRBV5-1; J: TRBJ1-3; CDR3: CASSLGAGSSGNTIYF; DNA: TGCGCCAGCAGCTTGGGGGCGGGAAGCTCTGGAAACACCATATATTTT
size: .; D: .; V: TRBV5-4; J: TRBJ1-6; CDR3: CASSFERGRGNSPLHF; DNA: TGTGCCAGCAGCTTTGAAAGAGGGCGCGGGAATTCACCCCTCCACTTT
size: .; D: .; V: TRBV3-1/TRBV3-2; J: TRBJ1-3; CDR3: CASSQYQGGFGNTIYF; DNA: TGTGCCAGCAGCCAATACCAGGGAGGGTTTGGAAACACCATATATTTT
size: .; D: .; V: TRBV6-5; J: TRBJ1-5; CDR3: CASTTGFSNQPQHF; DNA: TGTGCCAGCACCACAGGGTTCAGCAATCAGCCCCAGCATTTT
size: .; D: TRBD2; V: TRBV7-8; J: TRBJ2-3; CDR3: CASSFSSLGLAATDTQYF; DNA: TGTGCCAGCAGCTTCTCTTCCCTCGGACTAGCCGCAACAGATACGCAGTATTTT
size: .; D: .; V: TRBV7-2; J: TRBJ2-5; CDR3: CASSLAGWGELETQYF; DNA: TGTGCCAGCAGCTTAGCCGGGTGGGGGGAATTAGAGACCCAGTACTTC
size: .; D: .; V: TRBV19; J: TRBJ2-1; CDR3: CASSPLGGPGEQFF; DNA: TGTGCCAGTAGTCCCCTGGGGGGGCCCGGTGAGCAGTTCTTC
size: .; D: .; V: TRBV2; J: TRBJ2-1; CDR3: CASSEGTGNEQFF; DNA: TGTGCCAGCAGTGAGGGGACTGGCAATGAGCAGTTCTTC
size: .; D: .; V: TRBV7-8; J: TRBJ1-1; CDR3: CASSVRTGNTEAFF; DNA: TGTGCCAGCAGCGTAAGGACGGGGAACACTGAAGCTTTCTTT
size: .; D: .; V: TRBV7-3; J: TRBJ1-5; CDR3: CASSPGGGNQPQHF; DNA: TGTGCCAGCAGCCCCGGGGGTGGCAATCAGCCCCAGCATTTT
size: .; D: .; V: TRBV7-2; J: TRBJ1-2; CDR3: CASSPDRHVSGDGYTF; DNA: TGTGCCAGCAGCCCGGACAGACACGTTTCTGGGGATGGCTACACCTTC
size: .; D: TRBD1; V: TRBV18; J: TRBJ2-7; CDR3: CASSVRDSTYEQYF; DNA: TGTGCCAGCTCCGTCCGGGACAGCACCTACGAGCAGTACTTC
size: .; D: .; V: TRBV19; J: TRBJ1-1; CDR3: CASSIDPNQNTEAFF; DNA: TGTGCCAGTAGTATAGATCCCAATCAGAACACTGAAGCTTTCTTT
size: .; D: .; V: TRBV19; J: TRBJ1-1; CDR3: CASSIGPIEAFF; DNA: TGTGCCAGTAGTATAGGGCCCATCGAGGCTTTCTTT
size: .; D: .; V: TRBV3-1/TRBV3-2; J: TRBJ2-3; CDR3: CASSPGAGVDTQYF; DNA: TGTGCCAGCAGCCCCGGGGCCGGGGTAGATACGCAGTATTTT
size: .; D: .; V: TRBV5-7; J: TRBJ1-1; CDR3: CASSLQGRGPEAFF; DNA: TGTGCCAGCAGCCTGCAGGGACGAGGCCCTGAAGCTTTCTTT
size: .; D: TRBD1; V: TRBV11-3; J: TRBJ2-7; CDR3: CASSPRNGPTGTEQYF; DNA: TGTGCCAGCAGCCCTCGGAACGGCCCGACAGGGACCGAGCAGTACTTC
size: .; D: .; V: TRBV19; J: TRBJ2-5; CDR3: CASSIVGAGGGETQYF; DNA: TGTGCCAGTAGTATAGTTGGGGCAGGGGGAGGAGAGACCCAGTACTTC
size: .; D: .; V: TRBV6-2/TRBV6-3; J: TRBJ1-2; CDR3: CASSYGARGRGYTF; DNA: TGTGCCAGCAGTTATGGGGCTAGAGGACGTGGCTACACCTTC
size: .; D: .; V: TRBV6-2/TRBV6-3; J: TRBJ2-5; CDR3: CASSGLGYGQTQETQYF; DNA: TGTGCCAGCAGCGGACTTGGCTACGGACAGACACAAGAGACCCAGTACTTC
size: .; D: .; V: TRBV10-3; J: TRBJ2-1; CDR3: CAIRTDNSYNEQFF; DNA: TGTGCCATCAGAACTGATAACTCCTACAATGAGCAGTTCTTC
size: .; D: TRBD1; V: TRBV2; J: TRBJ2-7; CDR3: CASSEVGTGLYEQYF; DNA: TGTGCCAGCAGTGAAGTTGGGACAGGGTTGTACGAGCAGTACTTC
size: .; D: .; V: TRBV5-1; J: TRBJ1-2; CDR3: CASSRDGSNANYGYTF; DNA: TGCGCCAGCAGCCGGGACGGAAGCAACGCTAACTATGGCTACACCTTC
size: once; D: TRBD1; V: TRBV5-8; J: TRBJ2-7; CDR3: CASSLARDRLGYEQYF; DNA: TGTGCCAGCAGCTTGGCCCGGGACAGGCTCGGCTACGAGCAGTACTTC
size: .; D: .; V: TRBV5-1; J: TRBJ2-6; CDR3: CASSGDGTSGANVLTF; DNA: TGCGCCAGCAGCGGGGACGGTACGAGCGGGGCCAACGTCCTGACTTTC
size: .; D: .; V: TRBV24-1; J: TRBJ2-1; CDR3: CATSDDGQGGLNEQFF; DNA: TGTGCCACCAGTGATGATGGACAGGGAGGGTTGAATGAGCAGTTCTTC
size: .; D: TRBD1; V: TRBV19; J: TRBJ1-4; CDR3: CASSERQGTEKLFF; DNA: TGTGCCAGTAGTGAGAGACAGGGGACGGAAAAACTGTTTTTT
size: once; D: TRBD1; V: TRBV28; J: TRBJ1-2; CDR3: CAILVRTGDHGYTF; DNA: TGTGCCATCCTTGTCCGGACAGGGGATCATGGCTACACCTTC
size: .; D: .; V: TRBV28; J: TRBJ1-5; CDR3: CASRGQNQPQHF; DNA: TGTGCCAGCCGTGGACAGAATCAGCCCCAGCATTTT